This T cell receptor (beta chain) was identified in a study of OX40 agonist ivuxolimab in advanced cancers. In the study overall: Ivuxolimab was a fully human IgG2 agonistic monoclonal antibody targeting the costimulatory receptor OX40 (CD134). Intravenous ivuxolimab was administered to patients every 2 weeks at six dose levels: 0.01, 0.1, 0.3, 1.5, 3 and 10 mg/kg. Of the roughly 51 dose-escalation patients, hepatocellular carcinoma was present in approximately 20, melanoma in around 15, renal cell carcinoma in 9 and head and neck cancer in 9. Partial responses were achieved by three dose-escalation patients, of whom one had hepatocellular carcinoma and two had cutaneous melanoma. Patients were allowed to have had prior anti-PD-1, anti-PD-L1 or anti-CTLA-4 therapy, and approximately 41% of the dose-escalation patients had previously received checkpoint inhibitors. The point of sequencing TCRbeta in the periphery was to test whether ivuxolimab changed TCR sequence diversity and drove clonal T-cell expansion. The dose-escalation cohort was roughly 80% male with a mean age of about 60 years, ranging from about 23 to 85. The paper describes the monotherapy dose-escalation part (N of about 54 patients) of the phase I trial of ivuxolimab. The investigation overall reported the following: Low levels of normalized T-cell clonal expansion were also seen in some patients who did not respond. The antigen specificity of the peripheral T cells that underwent clonal expansion was not determined. In the 0.1-3.0 mg/kg groups, partial responders were among the patients with the lowest normalized peripheral clonal expansion, particularly in CD8+ T cells. On average, CD8+ T cells showed more expanded clones than CD4+ T cells after ivuxolimab. At doses of 0.1 to 3.0 mg/kg, clonal expansion of both CD4+ and CD8+ blood T cells was observed from baseline to week 6.

A few counts support this clone. What antigen it recognizes has not been identified. There are no base qualities to consult, and no much larger clone falls within one base. The germline V gene supplies CDR1 SGHRS and CDR2 YFSETQ. Between the V and J ends, shortened by 2 bases and 1 base respectively, the junction contains 3 bases. The CDR3 covers 12 residues, taking in both the cysteine and the phenylalanine. Just CDR3 DNA is preserved here, 36 bases in frame from base 1. Patients with autoimmune disease history or receiving systemic immunosuppression were excluded from the trial. In every dose cohort, peripheral blood was drawn for TCR sequencing at baseline, cycle 4 day 1, and cycle 7 day 1. The samples were taken from a phase I, first-in-human, multicenter, open-label dose-escalation trial of ivuxolimab. Adults with locally advanced or metastatic melanoma, renal cell carcinoma, hepatocellular carcinoma or head and neck squamous cell carcinoma were enrolled in the trial. Before TCR sequencing, CD4+ T cells and CD8+ T cells were sorted from peripheral blood as separate populations.

Genomic DNA was extracted from sorted cells for sequencing of the TCRbeta CDR3 region. The immunoSEQ Assay was used to sequence the TCRbeta CDR3 regions. Held by TCRdb, this immuneACCESS table contains in-frame sequences only and omits some clones. Under half of the omission traces to an unresolved V gene where checked; the cause of the rest is unknown. The sample records 30,000 to 40,000 clones, roughly 90% of which are singletons. The ten largest account for about 35% of the sample. The sequence links TRBV5-1 to TRBJ1-1; the D gene remains uncertain. The starting material was CD4+ or CD8+ T cells sorted from blood, obtained in a trial of the OX40 agonist ivuxolimab. This TCR was sampled from an adult with an advanced solid tumor such as melanoma, head and neck, liver or kidney cancer. The CDR3 region reads CASSLANTEAFF. The nucleotide sequence is given as TGCGCCAGCAGCTTAGCGAACACTGAAGCTTTCTTT.